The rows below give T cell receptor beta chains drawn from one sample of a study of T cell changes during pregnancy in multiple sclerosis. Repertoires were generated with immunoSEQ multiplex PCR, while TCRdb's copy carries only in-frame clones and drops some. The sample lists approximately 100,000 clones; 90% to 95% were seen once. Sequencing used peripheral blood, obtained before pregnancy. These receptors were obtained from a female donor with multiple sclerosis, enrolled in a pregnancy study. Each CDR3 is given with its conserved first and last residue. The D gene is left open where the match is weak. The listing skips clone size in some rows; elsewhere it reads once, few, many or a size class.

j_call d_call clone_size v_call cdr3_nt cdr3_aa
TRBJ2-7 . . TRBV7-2 TGTGCCAGCAGCTTAGTACTAGCTGGGTACGAGCAGTACTTC CASSLVLAGYEQYF
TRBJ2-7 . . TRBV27 TGTGCCAGCAGTTTATCTGCGGGCCGGGTCCCCTACGAGCAGTACTTC CASSLSAGRVPYEQYF
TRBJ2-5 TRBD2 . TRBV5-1 TGCGCCAGCAGCTCAGGACTAGCGGGAGGGCCTCTGCAAGAGACCCAGTACTTC CASSSGLAGGPLQETQYF
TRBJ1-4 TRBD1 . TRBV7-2 TGTGCCAGCAGCTCGACAGGGGGCAATGAAAAACTGTTTTTT CASSSTGGNEKLFF
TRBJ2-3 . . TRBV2 TGTGCCTGCCCGGGGGCAGATACGCAGTATTTT CACPGADTQYF
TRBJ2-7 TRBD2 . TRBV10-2 TGCGCCAGCAGCCGTCTAGCGGGCCGGACCTACGAGCAGTACTTC CASSRLAGRTYEQYF
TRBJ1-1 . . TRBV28 TGTGCCAGCAGTTTATTCGGGGGGGACACTGAAGCTTTCTTT CASSLFGGDTEAFF
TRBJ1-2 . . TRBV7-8 TGTGCCAGCAGCCTCCTAATACCCGTAGACTATGGCTACACCTTC CASSLLIPVDYGYTF
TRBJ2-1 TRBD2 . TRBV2 TGTGCCAGTGGACTAGCGGGACGGGATGAGCAGTTCTTC CASGLAGRDEQFF
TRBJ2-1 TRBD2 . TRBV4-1 TGCGCCAGCAGCCAGACTAGCGGACCTTACAATGAGCAGTTCTTC CASSQTSGPYNEQFF
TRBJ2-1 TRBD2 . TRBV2 TGTGCCAGCAGTCGGAGCGGGAGTGCCTACAATGAGCAGTTCTTC CASSRSGSAYNEQFF
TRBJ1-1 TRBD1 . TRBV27 TGTGCCAGCAGTTTGCAGGGGGGATTGAGGAACACTGAAGCTTTCTTT CASSLQGGLRNTEAFF
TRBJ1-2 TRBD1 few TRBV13 TGTGCCAGCAGTCTGACAGGGTTAGGCTACACCTTC CASSLTGLGYTF
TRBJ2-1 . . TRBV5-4 TGTGCCAGCAGCTTGGCCATTCGGTACAATGAGCAGTTCTTC CASSLAIRYNEQFF
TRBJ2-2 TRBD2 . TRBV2 TGTGCCAGCAGTACGACTAGCGGGAGGGCCTATGCCGGGGAGCTGTTTTTT CASSTTSGRAYAGELFF
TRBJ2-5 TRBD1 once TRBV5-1 TGCGCCAGCAGCTCTCAGACAGGGGGCCAAGAGACCCAGTACTTC CASSSQTGGQETQYF
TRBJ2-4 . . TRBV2 TGTGCCAGCAGTGAAGTTACAGCAGCCAAAAACATTCAGTACTTC CASSEVTAAKNIQYF
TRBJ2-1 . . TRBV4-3 TGCGCCAGCAGCCAAGAGGTCGCGGAGCCCTACAATGAGCAGTTCTTC CASSQEVAEPYNEQFF
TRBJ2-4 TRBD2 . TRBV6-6 TGTGCCAGCAGTTACTCCGGCGGGGGGTCAAACATTCAGTACTTC CASSYSGGGSNIQYF
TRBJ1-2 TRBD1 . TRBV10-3 TGTGCCATCAGTGACCCAGGACAGGCTACGGGGGGCTACACCTTC CAISDPGQATGGYTF
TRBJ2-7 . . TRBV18 TGTGCCAGCTCACCCCCTGACAGCTTCCGTTACGAGCAGTACTTC CASSPPDSFRYEQYF
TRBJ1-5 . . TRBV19 TGTGCCAGTAGTCCCGCGGGGACTCAGCCCCAGCATTTT CASSPAGTQPQHF
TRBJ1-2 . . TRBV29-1 TGCAGCGTTGAGAGCCCGAGAGGTGGCTACACCTTC CSVESPRGGYTF
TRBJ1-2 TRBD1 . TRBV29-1 TGCAGCGTCCCCTCGGGACAGCCCAACACCTTC CSVPSGQPNTF
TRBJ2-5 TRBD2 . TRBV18 TGTGCCAGCTCACCAGGACTTCGCGGGAGTGAGACCCAGTACTTC CASSPGLRGSETQYF
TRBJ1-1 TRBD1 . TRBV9 TGTGCCAGCAGCGGGGGGTTCGGGACAGGGAACACTGAAGCTTTCTTT CASSGGFGTGNTEAFF
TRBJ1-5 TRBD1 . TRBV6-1 TGTGCCAGCAGTGAAACACAGGGGGTTTTGGCCCAGCATTTT CASSETQGVLAQHF